The present entry profiles one T cell receptor (beta chain) with its context. These data originate in a study of shared clonotypes between healthy human individuals. Only CD45RO-negative cells positively selected for CCR7 counted as naive CD8 cells, so terminally differentiated effector memory CD45RA+ cells were excluded. The protocol was immunoSEQ multiplex PCR, while the TCRdb copy is restricted to in-frame clones and leaves out a portion. The repertoire holds some 2,000,000 clones, just under 95% seen once, with around 1.1% in the top ten. The CDR3 consists of 14 residues. CDR1 is MNHEY and CDR2 is SVGAGI in the germline V gene. The V gene lost 4 bases and the J gene lost 3 bases, with 9 bases spanning the gap.

The TCR originated in a man in his late teens or twenties in good health. What was sequenced was naive CD8+ T cells sorted from blood. The chain has TRBV6-5 and TRBJ2-2; D might be TRBD1 (5 bases). CDR3 residues: CASSSSGYTGELFF. CDR3 in DNA: TGTGCCAGCAGTTCTTCAGGGTACACCGGGGAGCTGTTTTTT.